This T cell receptor beta chain emerged from a study of T cells in Graves' hyperthyroidism and ophthalmopathy. What was amplified from RNA transcripts were TCR beta CDR3 regions. The HTBI primer set drove a first-round RT-PCR of the TCR CDR3. Each CDR3 protein is one row after TCRdb ran MiXCR on the multiplex PCR reads. The sample lists about 840,000 distinct CDR3 sequences; 35% to 45% were seen once. This clonotype was seen a few times. Clinical symptoms, serum thyroxine, TRAb, thyroid ultrasound and orbital computed tomography established diagnosis. V was cut by 5 bases and J by 6 bases, with 10 bases left in between. Per germline, CDR1 SEHNR and CDR2 FQNEAQ (reference sequence). The CDR3 has 13 amino acids.

The sequence came from a man aged 18 to 29 with Graves' hyperthyroidism. The chain is built from TRBV7-9 and TRBJ2-2; D gene uncertain. Source material: blood. The CDR3 sequence: CASSPNTPGELFF. CDR3 nucleotide sequence: TGTGCCAGCAGCCCTAACACCCCCGGGGAGCTGTTTTTT.